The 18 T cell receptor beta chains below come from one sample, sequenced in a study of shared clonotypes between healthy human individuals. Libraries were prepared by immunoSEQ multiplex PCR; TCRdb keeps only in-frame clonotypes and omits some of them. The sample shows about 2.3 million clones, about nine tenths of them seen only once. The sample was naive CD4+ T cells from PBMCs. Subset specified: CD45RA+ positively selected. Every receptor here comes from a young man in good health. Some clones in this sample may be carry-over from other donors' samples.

The CDR3 region has the DNA TGTGCCAGCTCACCCACGACTAGAGTCACAGATACGCAGTATTTT. It translates to CASSPTTRVTDTQYF. The genes are TRBV18 and TRBJ2-3; D is perhaps TRBD2 (6 bases). The germline V gene has CDR1 KGHSH and CDR2 LQKENI. CDR3 length: 15 residues. V was clipped by 3 bases and J by 2 bases, with 12 bases between them.

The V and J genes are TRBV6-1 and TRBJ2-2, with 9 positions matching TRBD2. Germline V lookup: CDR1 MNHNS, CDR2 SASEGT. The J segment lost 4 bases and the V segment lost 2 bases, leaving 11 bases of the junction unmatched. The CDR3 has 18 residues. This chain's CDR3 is CASSEFITSGLVTGELFF. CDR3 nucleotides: TGTGCCAGCAGTGAATTCATCACTAGCGGGCTGGTCACCGGGGAGCTGTTTTTT.

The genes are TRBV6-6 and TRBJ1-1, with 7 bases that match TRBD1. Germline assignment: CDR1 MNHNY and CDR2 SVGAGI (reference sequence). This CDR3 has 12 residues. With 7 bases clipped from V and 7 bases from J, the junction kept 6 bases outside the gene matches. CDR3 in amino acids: CASKSQGIEAFF. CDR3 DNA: TGTGCCAGCAAATCACAGGGGATTGAAGCTTTCTTT.

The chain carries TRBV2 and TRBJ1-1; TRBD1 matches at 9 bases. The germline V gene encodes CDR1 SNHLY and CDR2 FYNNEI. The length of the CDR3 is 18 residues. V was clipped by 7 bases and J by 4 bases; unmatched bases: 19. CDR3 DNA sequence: TGTGCCAGCAACAACGGGGCTTACAGGGGGCTAAGGAGCACTGAAGCTTTCTTT. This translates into CASNNGAYRGLRSTEAFF.

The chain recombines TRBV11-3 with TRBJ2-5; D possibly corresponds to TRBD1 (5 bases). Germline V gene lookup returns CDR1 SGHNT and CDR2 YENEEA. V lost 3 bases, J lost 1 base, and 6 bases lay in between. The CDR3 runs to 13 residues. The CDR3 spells CASSFGAQETQYF. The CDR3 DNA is TGTGCCAGCAGCTTTGGGGCCCAAGAGACCCAGTACTTC. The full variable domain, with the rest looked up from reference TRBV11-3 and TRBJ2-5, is EAGVVQSPRYKIIEKKQPVAFWCNPISGHNTLYWYLQNLGQGPELLIRYENEEAVDDSQLPKDRFSAERLKGVDSTLKIQPAELGDSAVYLCASSFGAQETQYFGPGTRLLVL.

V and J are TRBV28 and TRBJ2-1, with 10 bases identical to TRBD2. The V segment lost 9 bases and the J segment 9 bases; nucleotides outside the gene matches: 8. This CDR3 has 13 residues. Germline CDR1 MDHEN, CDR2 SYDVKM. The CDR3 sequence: CASGPGLASEQFF. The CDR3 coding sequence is TGTGCCAGTGGACCGGGACTAGCGTCTGAGCAGTTCTTC.

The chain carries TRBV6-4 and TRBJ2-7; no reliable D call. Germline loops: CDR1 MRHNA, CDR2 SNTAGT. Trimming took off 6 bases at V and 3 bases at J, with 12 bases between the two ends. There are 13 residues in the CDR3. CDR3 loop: CASSVNFGYEQYF. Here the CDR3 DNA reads TGTGCCAGCAGCGTCAATTTCGGCTACGAGCAGTACTTC.

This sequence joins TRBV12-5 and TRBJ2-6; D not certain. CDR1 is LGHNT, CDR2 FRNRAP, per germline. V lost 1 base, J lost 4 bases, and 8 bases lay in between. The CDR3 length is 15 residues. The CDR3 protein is CASGLGHAGANVLTF. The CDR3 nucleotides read TGTGCTAGTGGTTTGGGTCACGCCGGGGCCAACGTCCTGACTTTC.

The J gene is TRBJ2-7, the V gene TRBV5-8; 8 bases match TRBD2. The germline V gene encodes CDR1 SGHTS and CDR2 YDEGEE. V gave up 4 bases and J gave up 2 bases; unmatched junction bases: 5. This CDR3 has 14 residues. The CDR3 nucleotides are TGTGCCAGCAGCATCTTAGCGGGACCCTACGAGCAGTACTTC. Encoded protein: CASSILAGPYEQYF.

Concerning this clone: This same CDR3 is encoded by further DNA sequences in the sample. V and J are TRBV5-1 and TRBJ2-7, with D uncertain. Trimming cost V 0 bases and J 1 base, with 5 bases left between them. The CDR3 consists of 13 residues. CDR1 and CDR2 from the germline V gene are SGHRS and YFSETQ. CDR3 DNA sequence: TGCGCCAGCAGCTTGGCGGAATCCTACGAGCAGTACTTC. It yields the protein CASSLAESYEQYF. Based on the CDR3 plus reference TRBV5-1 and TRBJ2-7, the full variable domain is KAGVTQTPRYLIKTRGQQVTLSCSPISGHRSVSWYQQTPGQGLQFLFEYFSETQRNKGNFPGRFSGRQFSNSRSEMNVSTLELGDSALYLCASSLAESYEQYFGPGTRLTVT.

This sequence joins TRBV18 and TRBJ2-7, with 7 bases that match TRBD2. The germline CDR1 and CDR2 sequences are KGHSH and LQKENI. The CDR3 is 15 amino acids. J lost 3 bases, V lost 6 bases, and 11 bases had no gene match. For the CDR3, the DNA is TGTGCCAGCTCTCCCCCACTGAGCGGGAACTACGAGCAGTACTTC. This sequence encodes CASSPPLSGNYEQYF.

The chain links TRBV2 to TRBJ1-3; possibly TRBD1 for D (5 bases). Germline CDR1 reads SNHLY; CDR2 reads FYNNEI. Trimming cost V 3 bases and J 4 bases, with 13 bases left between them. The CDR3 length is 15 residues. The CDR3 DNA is TGTGCCAGCAGTGAGGGGGTCCGGGGAGGAAACACCATATATTTT. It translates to CASSEGVRGGNTIYF.

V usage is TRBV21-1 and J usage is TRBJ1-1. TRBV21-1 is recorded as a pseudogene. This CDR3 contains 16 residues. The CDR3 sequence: CASSSSGEGMNTEAFF. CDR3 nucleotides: TGTGCCAGCAGCTCAAGCGGGGAGGGGATGAACACTGAAGCTTTCTTT.

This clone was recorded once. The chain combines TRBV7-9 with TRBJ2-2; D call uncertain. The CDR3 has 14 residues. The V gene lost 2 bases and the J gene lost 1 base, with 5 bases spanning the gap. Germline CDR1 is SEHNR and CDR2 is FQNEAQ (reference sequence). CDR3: CASSLLMNTGELFF. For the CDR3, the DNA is TGTGCCAGCAGCTTACTCATGAACACCGGGGAGCTGTTTTTT.

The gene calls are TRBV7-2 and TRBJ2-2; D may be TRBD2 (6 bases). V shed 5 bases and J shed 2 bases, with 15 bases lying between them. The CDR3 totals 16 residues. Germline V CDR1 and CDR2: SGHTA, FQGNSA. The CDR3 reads CASSLLGLTNTGELFF. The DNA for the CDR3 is TGTGCCAGCAGCCTCCTGGGACTCACAAACACCGGGGAGCTGTTTTTT.

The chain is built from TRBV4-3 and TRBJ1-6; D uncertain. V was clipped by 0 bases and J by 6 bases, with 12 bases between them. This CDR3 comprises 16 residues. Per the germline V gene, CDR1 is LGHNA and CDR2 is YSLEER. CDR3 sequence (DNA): TGCGCCAGCAGCCAAGAAGGCAGCCCCTCTAATTCACCCCTCCACTTT. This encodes CASSQEGSPSNSPLHF.

CDR3 residues: CASSLLASGRAIYNEQFF. For the CDR3, the DNA is TGCGCCAGCAGCTTGTTAGCTAGCGGGAGGGCCATCTACAATGAGCAGTTCTTC. V gene TRBV5-1 combines with J gene TRBJ2-1; TRBD2 matches 12 bases. The CDR3 is 18 amino acids. Germline CDR1 is SGHRS and CDR2 is YFSETQ. The junction had 8 bases not matched to a gene; V was cut back by 1 base and J by 3 bases.

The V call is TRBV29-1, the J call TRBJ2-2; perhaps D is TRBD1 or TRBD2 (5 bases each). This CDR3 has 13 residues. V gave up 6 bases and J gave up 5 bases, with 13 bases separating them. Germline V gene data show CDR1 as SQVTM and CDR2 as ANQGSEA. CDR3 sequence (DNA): TGCAGCGTCGGGACGATGGGGACCGGGGAGCTGTTTTTT. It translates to CSVGTMGTGELFF.